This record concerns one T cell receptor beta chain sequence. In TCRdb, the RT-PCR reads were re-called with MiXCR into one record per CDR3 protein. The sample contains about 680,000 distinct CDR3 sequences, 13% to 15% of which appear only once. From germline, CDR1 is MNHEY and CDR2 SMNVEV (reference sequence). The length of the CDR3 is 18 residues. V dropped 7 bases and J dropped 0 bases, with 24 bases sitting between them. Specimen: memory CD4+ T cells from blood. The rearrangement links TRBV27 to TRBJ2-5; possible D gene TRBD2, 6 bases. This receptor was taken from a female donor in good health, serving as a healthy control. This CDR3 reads CASTPTGYSGLYQETQYF. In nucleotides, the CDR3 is TGTGCCAGCACCCCGACCGGGTATAGCGGATTGTACCAAGAGACCCAGTACTTC.